Presented here are 5 T cell receptor beta chains from one specimen sequenced in a study of cytomegalovirus exposure and HLA in healthy donors. The PCR contained 60 Vbeta and 13 Jbeta primers. Sequencing used immunoSEQ multiplex PCR; TCRdb keeps in-frame clones, though not all of them. The sample lists about 54,000 clones; about four fifths were seen once. Sequencing was performed on PBMCs. The origin of the receptors is a young woman in good health and CMV-seronegative.

The V and J genes are TRBV15 and TRBJ1-1, with TRBD1 as a possible D gene (5 bases). The CDR3 has 13 amino acids. V was shortened by 8 bases and J by 4 bases, with 14 bases between the two germline ends. Germline V gene data show CDR1 as LNHNV and CDR2 as YYDKDF (reference sequence). CDR3 coding DNA: TGTGCCACCGGGGTCAGGGTCGCCACTGAAGCTTTCTTT. It encodes CATGVRVATEAFF.

This chain uses TRBV29-1 with TRBJ2-1; 7 nucleotides line up with TRBD1. In germline, CDR1 is SQVTM, CDR2 ANQGSEA. The J segment lost 4 bases and the V segment lost 5 bases, leaving 5 bases of the junction unmatched. This CDR3 is built from 13 residues. In DNA, the CDR3 is TGCAGCGTTTATACGGGACAGTACAATGAGCAGTTCTTC. Translated: CSVYTGQYNEQFF.

This chain uses TRBV7-9 with TRBJ2-5; 9 nucleotides line up with TRBD1. The junction had 3 bases not matched to a gene; V was cut back by 5 bases and J by 2 bases. The CDR3 spans 14 residues. CDR1 is SEHNR and CDR2 is FQNEAQ in the germline V gene (reference sequence). CDR3 in amino acids: CASSDGTGQETQYF. Written as DNA, the CDR3 is TGTGCCAGCAGCGACGGGACAGGGCAAGAGACCCAGTACTTC.

This sequence joins TRBV11-2 and TRBJ2-1, with TRBD1 identical over 7 bases. The length of the CDR3 is 15 residues. V lost 7 bases, J lost 7 bases, and 13 bases stayed unmatched. Germline V gene sequence: CDR1 SGHAT, CDR2 FQNNGV. The CDR3 DNA reads TGTGCCAGCACCGGTGACAGGGTCACGGGGAATGAGCAGTTCTTC. It is translated as CASTGDRVTGNEQFF.

V usage is TRBV27 and J usage is TRBJ2-7, with 8 positions matching TRBD1. Germline values: CDR1 MNHEY, CDR2 SMNVEV (reference sequence). This CDR3 comprises 15 residues. J was trimmed by 1 base and V by 0 bases; bases with no gene match: 2. The CDR3 nucleotides read TGTGCCAGCAGTTTATCAGGGACAGGTTCCTACGAGCAGTACTTC. It specifies CASSLSGTGSYEQYF.